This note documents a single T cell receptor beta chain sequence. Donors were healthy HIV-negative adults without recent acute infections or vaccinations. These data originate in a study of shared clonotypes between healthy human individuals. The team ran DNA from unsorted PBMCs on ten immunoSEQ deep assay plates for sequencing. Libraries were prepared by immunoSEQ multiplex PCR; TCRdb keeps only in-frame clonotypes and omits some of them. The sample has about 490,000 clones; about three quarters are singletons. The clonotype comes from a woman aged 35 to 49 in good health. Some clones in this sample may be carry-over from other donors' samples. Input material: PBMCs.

CDR3: CASSLAGRDIQYF. As DNA, the CDR3 is TGTGCCAGCAGCTTGGCAGGCCGGGACATTCAGTACTTC. The chain is built from TRBV5-4 and TRBJ2-4; no clear D. CDR1 SGHNT and CDR2 YYREEE come from the germline V gene (reference sequence). Trimming took off 0 bases at V and 8 bases at J, with 9 bases between the two ends. This CDR3 has 13 amino acids.